What follows are 16 T cell receptor beta chains derived from one specimen sequenced in a study of blood T cell repertoires in COVID-19. Measured with immunoSEQ multiplex PCR; TCRdb has only the in-frame clones, and not every one. This table has over 30,000 clones, just over 85% appearing once. Source material: peripheral blood. These receptors all stem from a human donor in a cohort sampled during active COVID-19.

The gene calls are TRBV9 and TRBJ1-2; 10 bases agree with TRBD1. The CDR3 length is 17 residues. Losses at the gene ends were 1 base for V and 6 bases for J; bases not matched to a gene: 12. From germline, CDR1 is SGDLS and CDR2 YYNGEE. The CDR3 DNA sequence: TGTGCCAGCAGCGTACGCGGGGACAGGGGAGGGCAGGATGGCTACACCTTC. It translates to CASSVRGDRGGQDGYTF.

This rearrangement joins TRBV2 to TRBJ2-1; D perhaps matches TRBD2 (6 bases). The CDR3 contains 15 residues. Trimming left V 1 base short and J 10 bases short, with 17 bases between. CDR1 and CDR2 from the germline V gene are SNHLY and FYNNEI. CDR3 sequence (DNA): TGTGCCAGCAGTGAAGAGGCGGGGACTGGTCAGGAGCAGTTCTTC. Amino acid sequence: CASSEEAGTGQEQFF.

The chain carries TRBV24-1 and TRBJ2-5; D might be TRBD1 (5 bases). This CDR3 has 15 residues. In germline, CDR1 is KGHDR, CDR2 SFDVKD. Trimming pared 3 bases from V and 4 bases from J, leaving 14 bases between. DNA of the CDR3: TGTGCCACCAGTGATGACCAGGGCGCCCCAGAGACCCAGTACTTC. Translating gives CATSDDQGAPETQYF.

The J gene is TRBJ2-2, the V gene TRBV5-1; perhaps TRBD1 as D (6 bases). Trimming removed 6 bases from V and 1 base from J, with 10 bases in between. This CDR3 is built from 14 residues. The germline V gene encodes CDR1 SGHRS and CDR2 YFSETQ. The DNA for the CDR3 is TGCGCCAGCATGTGGGGGCAGAACACCGGGGAGCTGTTTTTT. Its protein is CASMWGQNTGELFF.

The chain carries TRBV15 and TRBJ2-2; tentatively, D is TRBD1 (5 bases). The V gene lost 0 bases and the J gene lost 4 bases, with 9 bases spanning the gap. CDR1 is LNHNV and CDR2 is YYDKDF in the germline V gene (reference sequence). The CDR3 contains 15 residues. The CDR3 reads CATSRDRARTGELFF. The CDR3 DNA reads as TGTGCCACCAGCAGAGACAGGGCCCGCACCGGGGAGCTGTTTTTT.

This sequence joins TRBV18 and TRBJ2-1, with 8 bases identical to TRBD2. This CDR3 is 16 amino acids long. V shed 3 bases, J shed 3 bases, and the junction held 7 bases outside the gene matches. Germline V lookup: CDR1 KGHSH, CDR2 LQKENI. CDR3 DNA sequence: TGTGCCAGCTCACCCTCAGCGGGAGTAGGCTACAATGAGCAGTTCTTC. Its translation is CASSPSAGVGYNEQFF.

This clone was seen just once. V and J are TRBV5-1 and TRBJ1-1; the match to TRBD1 covers 8 bases. V dropped 4 bases and J dropped 1; count of bases not matched to a gene: 0. Germline V gene sequence: CDR1 SGHRS, CDR2 YFSETQ. CDR3 length: 13 residues. In DNA form, the CDR3 reads TGCGCCAGCAGCGGACAGGGGAACACTGAAGCTTTCTTT. This encodes CASSGQGNTEAFF.

The chain has TRBV5-4 and TRBJ2-1, with TRBD1 as a possible D gene (5 bases). V dropped 0 bases and J dropped 5 bases, with 9 bases sitting between them. Germline loops: CDR1 SGHNT, CDR2 YYREEE (reference sequence). This CDR3 has 14 residues. The CDR3 sequence is CASSLDRPHNEQFF. The CDR3 nucleotides read TGTGCCAGCAGCTTGGACAGGCCCCACAATGAGCAGTTCTTC. The full variable domain, its missing parts supplied by reference TRBV5-4 and TRBJ2-1, is ETGVTQSPTHLIKTRGQQVTLRCSSQSGHNTVSWYQQALGQGPQFIFQYYREEENGRGNFPPRFSGLQFPNYSSELNVNALELDDSALYLCASSLDRPHNEQFFGPGTRLTVL.

The chain employs TRBV21-1 and TRBJ1-3. TRBV21-1 is labeled a pseudogene. This CDR3 is 18 amino acids long. CDR3 loop: CASSKGFPSWSSGNTIYF. The CDR3, as DNA: TGTGCCAGCAGCAAAGGCTTCCCATCCTGGAGCTCTGGAAACACCATATATTTT.

The chain couples TRBV7-6 to TRBJ2-3; 10 bases match TRBD2. The CDR3 totals 13 residues. Germline CDR1 SGHVS, CDR2 FNYEAQ. V shed 4 bases and J 15 bases; nucleotides not matched to a gene: 10. DNA for the CDR3: TGTGCCAGCAGCTCCGCCGAGCGGGGGGGCCGATATTTT. Protein: CASSSAERGGRYF.

This chain connects TRBV2 to TRBJ2-2; 9 bases match TRBD2. Germline CDR1 reads SNHLY; CDR2 reads FYNNEI. V lost 6 bases to trimming and J lost 5 bases; unmatched junction nucleotides: 19. The CDR3 loop spans 19 amino acids. CDR3 nucleotide sequence: TGTGCCAGCAGGACCCCTGGGCCCAGCGGGGGGCTGGGGACCGGGGAGCTGTTTTTT. Encoded protein: CASRTPGPSGGLGTGELFF.

This clone was detected a few times. The chain uses TRBV19 and TRBJ2-7, with 9 bases matching TRBD1. Germline V CDR1 and CDR2: LNHDA, SQIVND (reference sequence). J gave up 3 bases and V 3 bases, and 3 bases lay outside the gene matches. The CDR3 length is 14 residues. The CDR3 is CASSMTGGIYEQYF. CDR3 DNA: TGTGCCAGTAGTATGACAGGGGGTATCTACGAGCAGTACTTC.

The chain uses TRBV9 and TRBJ2-1; 10 positions match TRBD1. V lost 3 bases to trimming and J lost 8 bases; unmatched junction nucleotides: 5. CDR3 size: 14 residues. Germline V gives CDR1 SGDLS, CDR2 YYNGEE. CDR3 in amino acids: CASSAGTGVHEQFF. DNA for the CDR3: TGTGCCAGCAGCGCCGGGACAGGGGTTCATGAGCAGTTCTTC.

This chain uses TRBV5-1 with TRBJ1-3, with D perhaps matching TRBD1 (6 bases). The germline gives CDR1 SGHRS, CDR2 YFSETQ. V was shortened by 0 bases and J by 9 bases, with 22 bases between the two germline ends. CDR3 length equals 17 residues. This chain's CDR3 is CASSLGGGGGSSGTIYF. DNA of the CDR3: TGCGCCAGCAGCTTGGGGGGCGGCGGGGGCTCATCGGGCACCATATATTTT.

V and J are TRBV6-5 and TRBJ2-3; D perhaps matches TRBD2 (7 bases). This CDR3 is 15 amino acids long. CDR1 and CDR2 (germline): MNHEY, SVGAGI. V was clipped by 10 bases and J by 2 bases, with 19 bases between them. The CDR3 protein is CATMLGGGLTDTQYF. The CDR3 DNA sequence: TGTGCCACCATGCTTGGCGGGGGCCTCACAGATACGCAGTATTTT.

The chain recombines TRBV9 with TRBJ2-1; 8 positions match TRBD2. Germline lookup yields CDR1 SGDLS and CDR2 YYNGEE. The CDR3 length is 15 residues. After removal of 4 bases from V and 6 bases from J, the junction contained 9 bases not matched to a gene. The CDR3 region has the DNA TGTGCCAGCAGCCCAGAGCGGGAGAGAATCAATGAGCAGTTCTTC. Its protein is CASSPERERINEQFF. Complete variable domain (other parts from reference TRBV9 and TRBJ2-1): DSGVTQTPKHLITATGQRVTLRCSPRSGDLSVYWYQQSLDQGLQFLIQYYNGEERAKGNILERFSAQQFPDLHSELNLSSLELGDSALYFCASSPERERINEQFFGPGTRLTVL.